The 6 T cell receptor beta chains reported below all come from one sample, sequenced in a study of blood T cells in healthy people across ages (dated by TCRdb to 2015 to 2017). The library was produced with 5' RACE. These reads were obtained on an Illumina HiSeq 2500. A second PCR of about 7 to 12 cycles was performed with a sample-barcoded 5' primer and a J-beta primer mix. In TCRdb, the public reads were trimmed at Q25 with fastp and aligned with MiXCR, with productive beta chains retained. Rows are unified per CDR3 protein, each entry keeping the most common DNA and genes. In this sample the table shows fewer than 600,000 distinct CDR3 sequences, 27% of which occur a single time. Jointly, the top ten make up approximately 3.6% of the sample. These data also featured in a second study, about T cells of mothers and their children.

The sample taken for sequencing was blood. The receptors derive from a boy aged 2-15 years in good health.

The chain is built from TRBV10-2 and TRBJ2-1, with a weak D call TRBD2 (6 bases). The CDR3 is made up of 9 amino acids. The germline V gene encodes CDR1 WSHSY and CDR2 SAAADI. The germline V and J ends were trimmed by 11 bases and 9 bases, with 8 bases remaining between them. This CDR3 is CAGSGEQFF. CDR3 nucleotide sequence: TGCGCCGGTAGCGGTGAGCAGTTCTTC.

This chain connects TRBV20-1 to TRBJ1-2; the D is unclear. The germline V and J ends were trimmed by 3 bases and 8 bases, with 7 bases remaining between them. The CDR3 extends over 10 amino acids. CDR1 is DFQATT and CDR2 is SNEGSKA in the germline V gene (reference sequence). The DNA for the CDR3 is TGCAGTGCTAGGGGTATCGGCTACACCTTC. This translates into CSARGIGYTF.

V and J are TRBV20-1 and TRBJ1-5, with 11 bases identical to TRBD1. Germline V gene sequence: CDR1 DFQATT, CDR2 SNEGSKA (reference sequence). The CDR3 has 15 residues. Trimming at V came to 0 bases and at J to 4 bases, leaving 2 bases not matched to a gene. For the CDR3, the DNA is TGCAGTGCTAGAGATGGACAGGGGGCGAATCAGCCCCAGCATTTT. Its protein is CSARDGQGANQPQHF.

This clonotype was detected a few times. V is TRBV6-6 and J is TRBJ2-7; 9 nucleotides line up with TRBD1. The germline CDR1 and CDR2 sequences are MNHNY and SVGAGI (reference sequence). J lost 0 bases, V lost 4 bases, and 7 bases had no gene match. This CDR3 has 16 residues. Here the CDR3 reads CASSSSGQGSSYEQYF. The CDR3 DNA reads TGTGCCAGCAGTTCCTCAGGACAGGGGAGCTCCTACGAGCAGTACTTC.

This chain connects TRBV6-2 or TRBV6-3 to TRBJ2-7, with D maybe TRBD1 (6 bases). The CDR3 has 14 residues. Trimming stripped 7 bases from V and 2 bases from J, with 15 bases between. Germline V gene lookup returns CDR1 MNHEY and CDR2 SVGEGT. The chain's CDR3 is CASIRGGGTYEQYF. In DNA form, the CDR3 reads TGTGCCAGCATCCGGGGTGGGGGCACCTACGAGCAGTACTTC.

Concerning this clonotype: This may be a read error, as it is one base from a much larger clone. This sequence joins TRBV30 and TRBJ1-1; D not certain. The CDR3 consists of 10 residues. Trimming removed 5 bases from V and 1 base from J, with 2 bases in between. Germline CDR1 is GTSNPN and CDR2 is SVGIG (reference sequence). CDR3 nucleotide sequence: TGTGCCTGGGGGAACACTGAAGCTTTCTTT. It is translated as CAWGNTEAFF.